Listed here is a single T cell receptor (beta chain). Its antigen remains unidentified. This sample is drawn from a study of shared clonotypes between healthy human individuals. Study background: Used for every donor were three CD4 naive, three CD4 memory, two CD8 naive and one CD8 memory plate. General study findings and limits: Researchers sampled only blood; tissue repertoires likely differ. All-four-donor shared clonotypes had higher generation probabilities than non-shared clonotypes did. Richness estimates generally favored naive over memory subsets.

Using immunoSEQ multiplex PCR, the repertoire was profiled, and TCRdb retains in-frame clones only, with some absent. The data contain roughly 530,000 clones, approximately 95% of them seen just once; the ten biggest clones take up roughly 0.06%. This CDR3 is 14 amino acids long. CDR1 and CDR2 (germline): SGDLS, YYNGEE. The V end was cut by 5 bases, the J end by 2 bases, with 10 bases between. This clonotype originated in a young woman in good health. The chain links TRBV9 to TRBJ2-2; D is unresolved. Sequencing input: naive CD4+ T cells sorted from blood. Subset defined: CD45RA+ positively selected. For the CDR3, the DNA is TGTGCCAGCAGGCCACTTCCCAACACCGGGGAGCTGTTTTTT. Its protein product is CASRPLPNTGELFF.